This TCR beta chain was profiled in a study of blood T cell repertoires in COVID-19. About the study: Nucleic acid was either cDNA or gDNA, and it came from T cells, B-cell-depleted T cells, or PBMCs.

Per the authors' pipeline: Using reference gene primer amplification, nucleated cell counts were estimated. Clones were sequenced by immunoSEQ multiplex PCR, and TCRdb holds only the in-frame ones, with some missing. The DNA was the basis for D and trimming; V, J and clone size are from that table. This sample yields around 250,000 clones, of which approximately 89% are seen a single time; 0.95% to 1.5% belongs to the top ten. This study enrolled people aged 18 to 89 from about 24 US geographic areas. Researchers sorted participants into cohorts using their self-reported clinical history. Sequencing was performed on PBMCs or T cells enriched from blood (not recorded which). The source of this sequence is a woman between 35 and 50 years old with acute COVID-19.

In nucleotides, the CDR3 is TGTGCCACAGCAAGACAGGGGGCGAACACCGGGGAGCTGTTTTTT. This gives the protein CATARQGANTGELFF. This chain links TRBV6-5 with TRBJ2-2; 9 nucleotides match TRBD1. The CDR3 loop spans 15 amino acids. From germline, CDR1 is MNHEY and CDR2 SVGAGI. V was clipped by 10 bases and J by 0 bases; unmatched bases: 6.